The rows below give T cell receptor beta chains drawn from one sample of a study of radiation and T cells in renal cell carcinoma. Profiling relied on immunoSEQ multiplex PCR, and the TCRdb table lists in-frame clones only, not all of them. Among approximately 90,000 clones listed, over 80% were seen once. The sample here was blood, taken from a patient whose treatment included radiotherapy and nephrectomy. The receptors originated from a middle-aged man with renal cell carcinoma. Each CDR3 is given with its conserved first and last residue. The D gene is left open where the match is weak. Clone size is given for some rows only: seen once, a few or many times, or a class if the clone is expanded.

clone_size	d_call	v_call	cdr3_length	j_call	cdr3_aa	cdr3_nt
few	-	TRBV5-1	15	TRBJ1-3	CASRTLPGAENTIYF	TGCGCCAGCAGGACATTACCGGGGGCGGAAAACACCATATATTTT
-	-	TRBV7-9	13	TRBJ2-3	CASSPHYTDTQYF	TGTGCCAGCAGCCCCCATTACACAGATACGCAGTATTTT
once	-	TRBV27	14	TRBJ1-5	CASSLTGYNQPQHF	TGTGCCAGCAGCCTGACAGGTTACAATCAGCCCCAGCATTTT
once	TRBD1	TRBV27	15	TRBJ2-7	CASSLTGQPSYEQYF	TGTGCCAGCAGTTTAACGGGACAGCCCTCCTACGAGCAGTACTTC
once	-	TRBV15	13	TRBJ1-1	CATSRGVNTEAFF	TGTGCCACCAGCAGAGGAGTGAACACTGAAGCTTTCTTT
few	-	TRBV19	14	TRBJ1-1	CASSIGFRTPGAFF	TGTGCCAGTAGTATAGGTTTCAGAACACCCGGAGCTTTCTTT
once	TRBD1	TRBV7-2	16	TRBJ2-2	CASSPRTGKNTGELFF	TGTGCCAGCAGCCCCCGGACAGGAAAGAACACCGGGGAGCTGTTTTTT
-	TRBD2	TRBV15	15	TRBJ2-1	CATSRSGSSYNEQFF	TGTGCCACCAGCCGTAGCGGGAGCTCCTACAATGAGCAGTTCTTC
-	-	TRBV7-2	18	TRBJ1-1	CASSRGRGSGVLNTEAFF	TGTGCCAGCAGCCGGGGGAGAGGCTCTGGTGTGCTGAACACTGAAGCTTTCTTT
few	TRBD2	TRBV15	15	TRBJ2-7	CATSLRLADSYEQYF	TGTGCCACCAGCCTGCGGCTAGCGGACTCCTACGAGCAGTACTTC
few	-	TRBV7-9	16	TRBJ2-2	CASSLFFAGEHGELFF	TGTGCCAGCAGCTTGTTCTTCGCAGGGGAGCACGGGGAGCTGTTTTTT
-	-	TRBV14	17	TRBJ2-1	CASSQDRLGKAYNEQFF	TGTGCCAGCAGCCAAGATCGGTTGGGGAAAGCCTACAATGAGCAGTTCTTC
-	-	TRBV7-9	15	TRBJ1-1	CASSQRGGKNTEAFF	TGTGCCAGCAGCCAACGGGGGGGCAAGAACACTGAAGCTTTCTTT
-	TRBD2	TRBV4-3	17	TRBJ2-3	CASSHGSIAGWADTQYF	TGCGCCAGCAGCCACGGCTCTATAGCGGGGTGGGCAGATACGCAGTATTTT
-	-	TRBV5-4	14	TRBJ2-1	CASSLRGSYNEQFF	TGTGCCAGCAGCTTACGGGGGTCCTACAATGAGCAGTTCTTC
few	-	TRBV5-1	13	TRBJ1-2	CASSSGLGYGYTF	TGCGCCAGCAGCTCCGGACTGGGCTATGGCTACACCTTC
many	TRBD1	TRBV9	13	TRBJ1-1	CASSRTGRTEAFF	TGTGCCAGCAGCAGGACAGGGAGGACTGAAGCTTTCTTT
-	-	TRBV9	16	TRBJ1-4	CASSKGQLTLSEKLFF	TGTGCCAGCAGCAAAGGACAACTCACCCTCAGTGAAAAACTGTTTTTT
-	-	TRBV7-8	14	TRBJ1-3	CASSLAYIGNTIYF	TGTGCCAGCAGCTTAGCGTATATCGGAAACACCATATATTTT
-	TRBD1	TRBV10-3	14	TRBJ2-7	CAIRRQGLSYEQYF	TGTGCCATACGGAGACAGGGTCTGTCCTACGAGCAGTACTTC
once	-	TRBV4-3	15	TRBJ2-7	CASSQDSAGAYEQYF	TGCGCCAGCAGCCAAGATTCGGCAGGGGCCTACGAGCAGTACTTC
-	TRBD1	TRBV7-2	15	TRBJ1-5	CASSLGTGYNQPQHF	TGTGCCAGCAGCCTCGGGACAGGTTACAATCAGCCCCAGCATTTT
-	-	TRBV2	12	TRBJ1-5	CASQGGNQPQHF	TGTGCCAGCCAGGGTGGCAATCAGCCCCAGCATTTT
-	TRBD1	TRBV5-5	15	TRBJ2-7	CASSPDRGIAYEQYF	TGTGCCAGCAGCCCGGACAGGGGAATCGCCTACGAGCAGTACTTC
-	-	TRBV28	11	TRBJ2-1	CASSEVAEQFF	TGTGCCAGCAGTGAAGTTGCGGAGCAGTTCTTC
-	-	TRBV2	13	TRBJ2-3	CASSEAGSDTQYF	TGTGCCAGCAGTGAAGCGGGGTCAGATACGCAGTATTTT
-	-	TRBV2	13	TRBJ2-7	CASRGQTFYEQYF	TGTGCCAGCAGGGGGCAGACATTTTACGAGCAGTACTTC
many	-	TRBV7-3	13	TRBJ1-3	CASSLTGGEPIYF	TGTGCCAGCAGCTTAACAGGAGGGGAGCCCATATATTTT
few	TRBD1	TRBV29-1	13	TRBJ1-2	CSVRQGGSYGYTF	TGCAGCGTTAGACAGGGCGGTAGCTATGGCTACACCTTC
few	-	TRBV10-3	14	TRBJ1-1	CAINPRGEGTEAFF	TGTGCCATCAATCCTAGGGGGGAGGGCACTGAAGCTTTCTTT
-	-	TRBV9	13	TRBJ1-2	CASSAGPNYGYTF	TGTGCCAGCAGCGCGGGACCTAACTATGGCTACACCTTC
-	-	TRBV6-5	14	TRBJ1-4	CASKVGATNEKLFF	TGTGCCAGCAAGGTGGGGGCAACTAATGAAAAACTGTTTTTT